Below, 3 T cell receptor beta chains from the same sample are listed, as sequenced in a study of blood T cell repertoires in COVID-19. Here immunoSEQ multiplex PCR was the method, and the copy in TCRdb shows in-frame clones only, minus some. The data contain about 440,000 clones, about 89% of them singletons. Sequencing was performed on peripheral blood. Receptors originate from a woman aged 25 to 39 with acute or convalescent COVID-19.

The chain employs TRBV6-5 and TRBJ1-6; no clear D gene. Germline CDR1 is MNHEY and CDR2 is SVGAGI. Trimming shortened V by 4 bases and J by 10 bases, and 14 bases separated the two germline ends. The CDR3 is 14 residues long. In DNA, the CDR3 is TGTGCCAGCAGTTTTATTTCAGGAGGCTCACCCCTCCACTTT. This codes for CASSFISGGSPLHF.

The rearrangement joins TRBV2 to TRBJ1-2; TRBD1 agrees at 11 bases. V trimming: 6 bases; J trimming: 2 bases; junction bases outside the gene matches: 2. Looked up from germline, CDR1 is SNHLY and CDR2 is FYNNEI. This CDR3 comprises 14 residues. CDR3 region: CASRGDRGNYGYTF. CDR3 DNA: TGTGCCAGCAGAGGGGACAGGGGGAACTATGGCTACACCTTC.

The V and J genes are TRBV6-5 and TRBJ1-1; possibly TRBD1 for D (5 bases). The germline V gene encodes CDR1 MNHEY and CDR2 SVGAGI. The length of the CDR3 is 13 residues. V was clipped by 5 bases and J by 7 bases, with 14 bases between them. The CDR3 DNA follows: TGTGCCAGCAGTCTCCAGGGTAGTTTTGAAGCTTTCTTT. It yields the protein CASSLQGSFEAFF.